This T cell receptor (beta chain) was sequenced in a study of beta chain features in type 1 diabetes. Study-wide points: For Type 1 diabetes patients, all four CD4+ subsets carried TCRB CDR3s that were moderately but significantly shorter.

The CDR3 loop spans 15 amino acids. Germline CDR1 SGDLS, CDR2 YYNGEE. Trimming took 4 bases from V and 5 from J; bases not matched to a gene: 8. Regarding this clone: What it binds is unknown.

What was sequenced were expressed TCRB transcripts, since all of the isolated RNA had been reverse transcribed. Some clones are missing from TCRdb's copy, which holds only in-frame ones; the method was immunoSEQ multiplex PCR. The sample has hundreds of thousands of clones; approximately 16% are singletons. Material for sequencing was naive CD4+ T cells from blood. This clonotype originated in a man aged 18 to 30 with type 1 diabetes. This chain connects TRBV9 to TRBJ2-5, with TRBD2 matching 10 bases. The DNA of the CDR3 is TGTGCCAGCAGCCCTAGCGGGGGCGGAGTGGAGACCCAGTACTTC. Translating it yields CASSPSGGGVETQYF.